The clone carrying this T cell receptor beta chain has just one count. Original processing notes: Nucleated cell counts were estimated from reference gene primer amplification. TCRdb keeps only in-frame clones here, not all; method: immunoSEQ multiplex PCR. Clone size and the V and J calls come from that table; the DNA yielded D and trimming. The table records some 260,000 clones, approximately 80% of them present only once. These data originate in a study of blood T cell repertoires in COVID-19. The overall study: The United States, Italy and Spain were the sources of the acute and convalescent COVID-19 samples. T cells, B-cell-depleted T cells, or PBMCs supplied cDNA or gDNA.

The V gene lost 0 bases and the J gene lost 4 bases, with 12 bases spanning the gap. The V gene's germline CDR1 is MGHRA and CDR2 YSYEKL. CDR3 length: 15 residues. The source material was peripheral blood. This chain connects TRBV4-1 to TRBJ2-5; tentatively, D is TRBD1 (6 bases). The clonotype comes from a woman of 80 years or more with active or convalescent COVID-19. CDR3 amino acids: CASSQDVAGAETQYF. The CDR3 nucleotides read TGCGCCAGCAGCCAAGATGTTGCAGGGGCAGAGACCCAGTACTTC.